This T cell receptor (beta chain) stems from a study of T cells in Graves' hyperthyroidism and ophthalmopathy. Notes on this clonotype: Its antigen is unidentified.

TCR beta CDR3 regions were amplified from RNA. In the first-round RT-PCR of the TCR CDR3, the HTBI primer set was used. A single record per CDR3 protein comes from TCRdb applying MiXCR to the multiplex PCR reads. This sample carries about 610,000 distinct CDR3 sequences, approximately 44% of them seen once, and the ten largest clones take around 8%. Overall study results and limits: Most thyroid-expanded clonotypes above 0.001 were also found in blood.

Germline V gene lookup returns CDR1 LNHNV and CDR2 YYDKDF (reference sequence). The CDR3 totals 13 residues. V lost 5 bases to trimming and J lost 7 bases, with 14 bases between them. Those patients with uncontrolled infection, other autoimmune disease, pregnancy or lactation were excluded. Based on clinical symptoms, serum thyroxine and TRAb, thyroid ultrasound and orbital computed tomography, diagnoses were reached. The chain has TRBV15 and TRBJ1-2; possibly TRBD1 for D (6 bases). The TCR was taken from a woman younger than 30 with Graves' hyperthyroidism. The sequenced sample consisted of peripheral blood or thyroid tissue (not recorded which). CDR3 nucleotides: TGTGCCACCAGCCCACGGGGGGGGGCTGGCTACACCTTC. Protein: CATSPRGGAGYTF.